These T cell receptor beta chains were read from a single sample in a study of shared clonotypes between healthy human individuals. The repertoire was sequenced with immunoSEQ multiplex PCR; TCRdb's copy has only in-frame clones and lacks some. This table has around 1.5 million clones, 98% appearing once. The sample was naive CD4+ T cells sorted from blood. These TCRs come from a man aged 30-40 years in good health. Both conserved end residues are part of each CDR3. A D gene is named only where the DNA matches it firmly. Clone size appears in some rows only: once, few, many, or a class for an expanded clone.

v_call	d_call	j_call	clone_size	cdr3_length	cdr3_nt	cdr3_aa
TRBV2	.	TRBJ2-2	.	15	TGTGCCAGCAGAAAGGTAGACAGTCTCACCGGGGAGCTGTTTTTT	CASRKVDSLTGELFF
TRBV28	TRBD1	TRBJ1-2	.	14	TGTGCCAGCAGTTTCGGACAGGGGGCGGGCGGCTACACCTTC	CASSFGQGAGGYTF
TRBV2	TRBD2	TRBJ2-7	.	15	TGTGCCAGCAGTTCGAGCGGGAGGGGCACCTACGAGCAGTACTTC	CASSSSGRGTYEQYF
TRBV18	.	TRBJ2-7	.	16	TGTGCCAGCTCACCACCGGGACACAGCTTCTCCTACGAGCAGTACTTC	CASSPPGHSFSYEQYF
TRBV5-1	TRBD1	TRBJ2-7	.	15	TGCGCCAGCAGCGGAGGACAGGGGCGTTCCTACGAGCAGTACTTC	CASSGGQGRSYEQYF
TRBV7-8	TRBD1	TRBJ1-1	.	13	TGTGCCAGCAGCCCAGGGGGGGGGACTGAAGCTTTCTTT	CASSPGGGTEAFF
TRBV21-1	.	TRBJ2-7	.	18	TGTGCCAGCGCCCAAAGGGCTGCGGGAGTGGTCATCTTCTACGAGCAGTACTTC	CASAQRAAGVVIFYEQYF
TRBV18	TRBD2	TRBJ2-1	.	14	TGTGCCAGCTCCGCGGGAGGGGCAGACAATGAGCAGTTCTTC	CASSAGGADNEQFF
TRBV29-1	.	TRBJ2-3	.	13	TGCAGCGTTGACGGGACCGTTACAGATACGCAGTATTTT	CSVDGTVTDTQYF
TRBV27	.	TRBJ1-4	once	15	TGTGCCAGCAGTCCAAGACAGCGACCGAATGAAAAACTGTTTTTT	CASSPRQRPNEKLFF
TRBV11-3	.	TRBJ1-1	.	14	TGTGCCAGCAGCCCGGGTGGGGCGAACACTGAAGCTTTCTTT	CASSPGGANTEAFF
TRBV28	.	TRBJ2-5	.	12	TGTGCCAGCAGTTTAATCTGGGAGACCCAGTACTTC	CASSLIWETQYF
TRBV6-5	.	TRBJ2-7	.	14	TGTGCCAGCAGTTACATTGGCAGCTCCTACGAGCAGTACTTC	CASSYIGSSYEQYF
TRBV11-3	TRBD1	TRBJ2-1	once	15	TGTGCCAGCAGCGGACCGGGACAGGGTAGCAATGAGCAGTTCTTC	CASSGPGQGSNEQFF
TRBV9	TRBD2	TRBJ2-3	.	15	TGTGCCAGCAGCGTAAGCGGGAGTTGGACAGATACGCAGTATTTT	CASSVSGSWTDTQYF
TRBV7-6	TRBD2	TRBJ2-7	.	16	TGTGCCAGCAGCTTAGCGAGTACTAGCGGGAGTTACGAGCAGTACTTC	CASSLASTSGSYEQYF
TRBV7-8	.	TRBJ2-3	.	17	TGTGCCAGCAGCTTAGGTTGGACAGCCGTGCCAGAAGATACGCAGTATTTT	CASSLGWTAVPEDTQYF
TRBV18	.	TRBJ2-6	.	16	TGTGCCAGCTCACCAATGCCGTACTCTGGGGCCAACGTCCTGACTTTC	CASSPMPYSGANVLTF
TRBV28	.	TRBJ1-1	.	15	TGTGCCAGCAGTCCCTCGGACGGATTGAACACTGAAGCTTTCTTT	CASSPSDGLNTEAFF
TRBV28	.	TRBJ1-4	once	10	TGTGCCAGTGGACAGTCCGAACTGTTTTTT	CASGQSELFF
TRBV28	.	TRBJ2-3	.	14	TGTGCCAGCAGCGTGTTTCCCAGCACAGATACGCAGTATTTT	CASSVFPSTDTQYF
TRBV5-1	TRBD2	TRBJ2-5	.	16	TGCGCCAGCAGCCCGGGGGTAGCGGGAGTGGGAGAGACCCAGTACTTC	CASSPGVAGVGETQYF
TRBV14	.	TRBJ2-3	.	12	TGTGCCAGCAGCCAATCGGTAGATACGCAGTATTTT	CASSQSVDTQYF
TRBV7-2	TRBD2	TRBJ2-5	.	16	TGTGCCAGCAGTCCAACTAGCGGAAGTGGCGGAGAGACCCAGTACTTC	CASSPTSGSGGETQYF
TRBV27	TRBD2	TRBJ2-7	.	14	TGTGCCAGCAGTGGGCTAGCGGGAGTCAGCGAGCAGTACTTC	CASSGLAGVSEQYF
TRBV30	.	TRBJ2-1	.	13	TGTGCCTGGAGTGTAGGGCGGTACAATGAGCAGTTCTTC	CAWSVGRYNEQFF
TRBV5-1	.	TRBJ2-3	.	14	TGCGCCAGCAGCTTGGAGGGGTCGGGAGATACGCAGTATTTT	CASSLEGSGDTQYF
TRBV5-1	TRBD2	TRBJ2-2	.	17	TGCGCCAGCAGCTTGGACCCGGGACTAGCGATCGCCGGGGAGCTGTTTTTT	CASSLDPGLAIAGELFF
TRBV18	TRBD1	TRBJ2-7	.	22	TGTGCCAGCTCACGGATTAGGCAGACGTCCGGGACAGGGGTTAATCGAGCCTACGAGCAGTACTTC	CASSRIRQTSGTGVNRAYEQYF
TRBV14	.	TRBJ2-1	.	15	TGTGCCAGCAGCCAAGTATTCTGGATAAACAATGAGCAGTTCTTC	CASSQVFWINNEQFF
TRBV5-4	TRBD1	TRBJ1-3	.	12	TGTGCCAGCAGCACCCGACAGGGAACCATATATTTT	CASSTRQGTIYF
TRBV9	.	TRBJ1-4	.	15	TGTGCCAGCAGCCCATGGGACGGACCGAATGAAAAACTGTTTTTT	CASSPWDGPNEKLFF
TRBV18	.	TRBJ1-4	.	15	TGTGCCAGCTCACCGACCAGGGAGGGTAATGAAAAACTGTTTTTT	CASSPTREGNEKLFF
TRBV5-1	.	TRBJ2-7	.	12	TGCGCCAGCAGCTTGGGGAAATACGAGCAGTACTTC	CASSLGKYEQYF
TRBV9	.	TRBJ2-7	.	19	TGTGCCAGCAGCGTAGGGGCCAGACCGGTGGTCAGGTACTACTACGAGCAGTACTTC	CASSVGARPVVRYYYEQYF
TRBV18	TRBD1	TRBJ2-1	once	16	TGTGCCAGCTCACCTTCAGGGGGCGAGGGCGAGCATGAGCAGTTCTTC	CASSPSGGEGEHEQFF
TRBV27	.	TRBJ2-1	once	14	TGTGCCAGCACCGGGACACCCTCCTACAATGAGCAGTTCTTC	CASTGTPSYNEQFF
TRBV2	TRBD1	TRBJ2-1	.	13	TGTGCCAGCAGTACCCTTCCGGGACAGGGCAAGTTCTTC	CASSTLPGQGKFF
TRBV25-1	TRBD2	TRBJ2-1	once	15	TGTGCCAGCAGTGAGGCGGGAGGGCCCTACAATGAGCAGTTCTTC	CASSEAGGPYNEQFF
TRBV28	.	TRBJ1-2	.	14	TGTGCCAGCACCCTTGGTCCCTTTAGCTATGGCTACACCTTC	CASTLGPFSYGYTF
TRBV4-1	.	TRBJ1-5	.	15	TGCGCCAGCAGCCAAGTTTTCGGGATCAGTCAGCCCCAGCATTTT	CASSQVFGISQPQHF
TRBV28	TRBD2	TRBJ2-7	.	17	TGTGCCAGCAGTTTAGCAACCGGGACTAGCGACTCCTACGAGCAGTACTTC	CASSLATGTSDSYEQYF
TRBV30	TRBD2	TRBJ2-1	once	16	TGTGCCTGGAGTGTAGGTACTAGCGTATCCTACAATGAGCAGTTCTTC	CAWSVGTSVSYNEQFF
TRBV11-2	TRBD2	TRBJ2-1	.	16	TGTGCCAGCAGCTTAGGGGGCGGGGGGAGTTACAATGAGCAGTTCTTC	CASSLGGGGSYNEQFF
TRBV7-9	.	TRBJ2-3	.	15	TGTGCCAGCAGCTTAGTTGGCGGGATAACAGATACGCAGTATTTT	CASSLVGGITDTQYF
TRBV5-4	.	TRBJ1-2	.	15	TGTGCCATCACCAAGCAGGGCAGCGGAAACTATGGCTACACCTTC	CAITKQGSGNYGYTF
TRBV4-1	TRBD1	TRBJ1-1	.	15	TGCGCCAGCAGCCACCCGGGACAGGGAAACACTGAAGCTTTCTTT	CASSHPGQGNTEAFF
TRBV7-3	.	TRBJ1-1	.	14	TGTGCCAGCAGCCGAGGCCTCCTTAACACTGAAGCTTTCTTT	CASSRGLLNTEAFF
TRBV2	.	TRBJ2-2	.	14	TGTGCCAGCAGTGAAGCGAAGGGAATCGGGGAGCTGTTTTTT	CASSEAKGIGELFF
TRBV15	.	TRBJ1-5	.	14	TGTGCCACCTGCCAGGGCAGAGATAATCAGCCCCAGCATTTT	CATCQGRDNQPQHF
TRBV2	TRBD2	TRBJ2-2	.	15	TGTGCCAGCAACGGGCTAGCGGCGAACACCGGGGAGCTGTTTTTT	CASNGLAANTGELFF
TRBV9	.	TRBJ2-2	.	16	TGTGCCAGCAGCGTAGGTTTGGGGTCGAACACCGGGGAGCTGTTTTTT	CASSVGLGSNTGELFF
TRBV2	.	TRBJ2-2	.	13	TGTGCCAGCAGCGGAGATCCTCCCGGGGAGCTGTTTTTT	CASSGDPPGELFF
TRBV7-2	.	TRBJ2-1	.	15	TGTGCCAGCAGTCAACTAGGGGGGAGGGCCAATGAGCAGTTCTTC	CASSQLGGRANEQFF
TRBV7-9	.	TRBJ2-2	.	13	TGTGCCAGCAACTTACAGGGAACCGGGGAGCTGTTTTTT	CASNLQGTGELFF
TRBV18	.	TRBJ1-3	.	16	TGTGCCAGCTCACCACCGAACAGGCCATCCGGAAACACCATATATTTT	CASSPPNRPSGNTIYF
TRBV5-4	.	TRBJ2-1	.	13	TGTGCCAGCAGCTTGAGGGGAGACAATGAGCAGTTCTTC	CASSLRGDNEQFF
TRBV5-1	.	TRBJ1-2	.	15	TGCGCCAGCAGCCCGGGGGGCGGATCCTATGGAGACTACACCTTC	CASSPGGGSYGDYTF
TRBV28	.	TRBJ1-1	.	11	TGTGCCAGCAGTTTACCCTCGACGGCTTTCTTT	CASSLPSTAFF